The clone carrying this T cell receptor (beta chain) was recorded at least ten times. The length of the CDR3 is 15 residues. The ends were cut back, 5 bases at V and 4 bases at J, with 14 bases in the middle. Germline V gives CDR1 SGHTA, CDR2 FQGNSA. This sample is drawn from a study of T-cell reconstitution after alpha-beta-depleted transplantation in children. Unique molecular identifiers were used to barcode this TCRbeta library. TCRdb redid the calling of the PCR reads with MiXCR, one entry per CDR3 protein. The sample includes more than 200,000 distinct CDR3 sequences, approximately 9.9% of them seen just once.

Sequenced material: PBMCs from the stem cell graft donor, taken from the stem cell graft. The clonotype was recovered from a human donor who donated a stem cell graft to a child with SCID. This chain uses TRBV7-2 with TRBJ1-4; D is uncertain. The CDR3 spells CASSPIGQNNEKLFF. The CDR3 DNA is TGTGCCAGCAGCCCAATTGGGCAGAATAATGAAAAACTGTTTTTT.